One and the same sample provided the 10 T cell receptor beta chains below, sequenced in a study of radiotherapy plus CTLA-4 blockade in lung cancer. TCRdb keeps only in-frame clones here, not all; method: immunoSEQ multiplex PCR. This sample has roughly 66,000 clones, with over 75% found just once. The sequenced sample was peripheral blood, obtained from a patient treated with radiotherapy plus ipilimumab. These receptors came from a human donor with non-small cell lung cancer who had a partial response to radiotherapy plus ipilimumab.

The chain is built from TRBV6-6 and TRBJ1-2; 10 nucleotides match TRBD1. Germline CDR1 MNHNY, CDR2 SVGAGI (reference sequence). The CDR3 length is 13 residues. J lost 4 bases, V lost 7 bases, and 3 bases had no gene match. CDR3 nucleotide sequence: TGTGCCAGCACCGGGACAGGGGTCTATGGCTACACCTTC. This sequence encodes CASTGTGVYGYTF.

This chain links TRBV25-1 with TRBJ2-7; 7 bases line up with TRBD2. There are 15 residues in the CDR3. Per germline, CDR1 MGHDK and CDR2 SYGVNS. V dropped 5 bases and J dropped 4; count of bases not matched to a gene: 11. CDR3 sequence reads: CASSPRGSGSYEQYF. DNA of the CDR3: TGTGCCAGCAGTCCTCGGGGTAGCGGGTCTTACGAGCAGTACTTC.

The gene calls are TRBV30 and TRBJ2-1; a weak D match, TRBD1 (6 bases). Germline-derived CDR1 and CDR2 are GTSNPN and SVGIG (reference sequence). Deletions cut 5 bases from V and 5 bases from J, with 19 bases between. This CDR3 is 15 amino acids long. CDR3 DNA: TGTGCCTGGCAAAAATCAGACAGGCCCCACAATGAGCAGTTCTTC. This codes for CAWQKSDRPHNEQFF.

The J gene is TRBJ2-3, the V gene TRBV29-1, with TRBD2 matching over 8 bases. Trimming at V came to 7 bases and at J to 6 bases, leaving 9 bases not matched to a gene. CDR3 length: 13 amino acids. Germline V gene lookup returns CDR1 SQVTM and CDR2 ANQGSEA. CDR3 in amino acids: CSEKAGAGDTQYF. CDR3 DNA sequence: TGCAGCGAAAAAGCGGGAGCGGGCGATACGCAGTATTTT.

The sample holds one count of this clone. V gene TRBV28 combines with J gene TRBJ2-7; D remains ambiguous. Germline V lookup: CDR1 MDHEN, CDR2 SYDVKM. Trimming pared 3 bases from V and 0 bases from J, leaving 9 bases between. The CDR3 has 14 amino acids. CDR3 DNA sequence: TGTGCCAGCAGTTTGGCGGCCGGCTCCTACGAGCAGTACTTC. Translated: CASSLAAGSYEQYF.

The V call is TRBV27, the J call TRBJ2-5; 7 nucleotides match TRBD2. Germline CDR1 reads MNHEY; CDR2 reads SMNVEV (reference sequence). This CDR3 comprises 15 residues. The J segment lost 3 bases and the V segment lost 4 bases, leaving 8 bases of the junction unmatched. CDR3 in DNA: TGTGCCAGCAGTTCCGGGGCAGGGAGGGAAGAGACCCAGTACTTC. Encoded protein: CASSSGAGREETQYF.

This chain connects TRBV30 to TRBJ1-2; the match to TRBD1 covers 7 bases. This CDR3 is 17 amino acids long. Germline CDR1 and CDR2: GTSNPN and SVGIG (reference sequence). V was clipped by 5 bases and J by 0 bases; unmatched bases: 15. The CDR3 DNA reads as TGTGCCTGGGCCCATCCTTCGGGACAGTTAGCTAACTATGGCTACACCTTC. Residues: CAWAHPSGQLANYGYTF.

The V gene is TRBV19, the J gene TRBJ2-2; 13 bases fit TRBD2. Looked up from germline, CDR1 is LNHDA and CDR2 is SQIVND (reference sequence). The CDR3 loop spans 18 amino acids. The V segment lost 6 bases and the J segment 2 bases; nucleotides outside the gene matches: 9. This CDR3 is CASSPTGLAGTNTGELFF. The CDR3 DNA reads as TGTGCCAGTAGCCCCACGGGACTAGCGGGAACCAACACCGGGGAGCTGTTTTTT.

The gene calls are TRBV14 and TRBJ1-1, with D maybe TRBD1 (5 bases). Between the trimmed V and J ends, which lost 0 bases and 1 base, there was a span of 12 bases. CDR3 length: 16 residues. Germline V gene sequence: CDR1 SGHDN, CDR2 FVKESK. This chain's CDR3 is CASSQDFGQGNTEAFF. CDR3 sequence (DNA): TGTGCCAGCAGCCAAGACTTCGGTCAGGGGAACACTGAAGCTTTCTTT.

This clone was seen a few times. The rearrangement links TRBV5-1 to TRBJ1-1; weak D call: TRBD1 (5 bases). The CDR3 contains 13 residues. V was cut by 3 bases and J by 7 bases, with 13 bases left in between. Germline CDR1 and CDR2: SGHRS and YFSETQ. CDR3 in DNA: TGCGCCAGCAGCTATGGACAACCCAATGAAGCTTTCTTT. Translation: CASSYGQPNEAFF.